Ten or more counts support the clone carrying this T cell receptor beta chain. Antigen specificity is unknown. TCRdb re-called the 5' RACE reads through MiXCR, storing one row per CDR3 protein. Among over 75,000 distinct CDR3 sequences, 13% were seen once, and the ten largest hold over 2%. The data are from a study of early T cells in non-severe SARS-CoV-2 infection. Overall study findings and caveats: A preference for anti-spike CD8 responses marked VDJdb matching, which missed private and CD4 specificities.

The ends were cut back, 3 bases at V and 0 bases at J, with 27 bases in the middle. Per germline, CDR1 SGHVS and CDR2 FQNEAQ. The CDR3 length is 21 residues. Sequencing was performed on whole blood. The chain has TRBV7-8 and TRBJ1-5; TRBD1 is a possible D gene (6 bases). The source is an adult who was a healthcare worker with PCR-confirmed SARS-CoV-2 infection or an uninfected control (not recorded which). DNA for the CDR3: TGTGCCAGCAGCTTGGGGGGCTTGGTGGAGACCGTAGAAAATAGCAATCAGCCCCAGCATTTT. Residues: CASSLGGLVETVENSNQPQHF. The full variable domain, its missing parts supplied by reference TRBV7-8 and TRBJ1-5, is GAGVSQSPRYKVAKRGQDVALRCDPISGHVSLFWYQQALGQGPEFLTYFQNEAQLDKSGLPSDRFFAERPEGSVSTLKIQRTQQEDSAVYLCASSLGGLVETVENSNQPQHFGDGTRLSIL.